This T cell receptor beta chain was identified during a study of OX40 agonist ivuxolimab in advanced cancers. Findings of the study overall: Average numbers of expanded clones were greater in CD8+ T cells than in CD4+.

With regard to this clone: Its antigen is not known.

Some clones are missing from TCRdb's copy, which holds only in-frame ones; the method was immunoSEQ multiplex PCR. In the table there are about 100,000 clones, approximately 90% of which are singletons. Trimming shortened V by 7 bases and J by 1 base, and 11 bases separated the two germline ends. The CDR3 has 13 amino acids. The germline gives CDR1 SGHDT, CDR2 YYEEEE. Sequenced material: CD4+ or CD8+ T cells sorted from blood, taken in a trial of the OX40 agonist ivuxolimab. The chain couples TRBV5-6 to TRBJ2-5, with D possibly TRBD1 on 7 matching bases. The clonotype was recovered from an adult with an advanced solid tumor such as melanoma, head and neck, liver or kidney cancer. In DNA form, the CDR3 reads TGTGCCAGCGCGGGGACAGCCCAAGAGACCCAGTACTTC. The encoded protein is CASAGTAQETQYF.